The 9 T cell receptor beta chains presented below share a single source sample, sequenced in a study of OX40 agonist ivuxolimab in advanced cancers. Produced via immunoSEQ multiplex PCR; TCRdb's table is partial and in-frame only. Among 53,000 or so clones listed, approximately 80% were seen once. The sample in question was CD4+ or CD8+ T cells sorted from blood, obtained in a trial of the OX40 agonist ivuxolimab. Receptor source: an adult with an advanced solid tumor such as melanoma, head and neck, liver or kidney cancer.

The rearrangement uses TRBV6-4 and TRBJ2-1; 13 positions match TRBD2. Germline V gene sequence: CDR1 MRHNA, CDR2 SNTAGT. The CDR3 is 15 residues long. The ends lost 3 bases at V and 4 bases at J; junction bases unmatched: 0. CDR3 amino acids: CASSEGLAGYNEQFF. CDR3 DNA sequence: TGTGCCAGCAGTGAGGGACTAGCGGGATACAATGAGCAGTTCTTC.

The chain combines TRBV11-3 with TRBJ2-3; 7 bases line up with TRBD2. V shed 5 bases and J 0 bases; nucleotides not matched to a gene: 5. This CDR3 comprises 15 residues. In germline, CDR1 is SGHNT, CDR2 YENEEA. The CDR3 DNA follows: TGTGCCAGCAGCCGGAGCGGGGTTAGCACAGATACGCAGTATTTT. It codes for CASSRSGVSTDTQYF.

The CDR3 sequence: CASSKALLDRFSGNTIYF. Written as DNA, the CDR3 is TGTGCCAGCAGCAAAGCGCTTTTAGACAGGTTCTCTGGAAACACCATATATTTT. The chain employs TRBV21-1 and TRBJ1-3; the D call in the table, TRBD1, was not verified against the DNA. TRBV21-1 is described as a pseudogene. The CDR3 totals 18 residues.

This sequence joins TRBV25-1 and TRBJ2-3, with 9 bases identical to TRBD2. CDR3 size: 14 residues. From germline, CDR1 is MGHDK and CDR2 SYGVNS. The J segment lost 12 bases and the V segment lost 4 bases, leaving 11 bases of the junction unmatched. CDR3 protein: CASSGAGGHPHQYF. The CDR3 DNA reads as TGTGCCAGCAGTGGGGCGGGAGGGCACCCCCATCAGTATTTT.

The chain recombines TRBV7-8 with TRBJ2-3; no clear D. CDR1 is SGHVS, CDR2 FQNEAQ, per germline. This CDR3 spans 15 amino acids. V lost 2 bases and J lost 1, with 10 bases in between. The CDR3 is CASSLNLEGTDTQYF. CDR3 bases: TGTGCCAGCAGCTTAAATTTAGAAGGCACAGATACGCAGTATTTT.

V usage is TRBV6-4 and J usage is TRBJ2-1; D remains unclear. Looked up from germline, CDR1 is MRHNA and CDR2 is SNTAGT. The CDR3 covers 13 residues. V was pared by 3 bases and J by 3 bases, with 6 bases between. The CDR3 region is CASSEHRYNEQFF. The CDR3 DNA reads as TGTGCCAGCAGTGAACACCGCTACAATGAGCAGTTCTTC.

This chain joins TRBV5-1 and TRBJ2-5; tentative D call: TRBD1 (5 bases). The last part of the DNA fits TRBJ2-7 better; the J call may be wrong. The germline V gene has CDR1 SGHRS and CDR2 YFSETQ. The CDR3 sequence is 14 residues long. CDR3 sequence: CASSFGQGIYEQYF. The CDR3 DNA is TGCGCCAGCAGCTTTGGGCAGGGAATCTACGAGCAGTACTTC.

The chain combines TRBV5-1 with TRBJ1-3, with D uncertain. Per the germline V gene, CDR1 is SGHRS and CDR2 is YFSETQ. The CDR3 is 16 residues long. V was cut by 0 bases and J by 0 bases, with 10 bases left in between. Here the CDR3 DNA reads TGCGCCAGCAGCTTGGACACGCAGAGCTCTGGAAACACCATATATTTT. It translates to CASSLDTQSSGNTIYF. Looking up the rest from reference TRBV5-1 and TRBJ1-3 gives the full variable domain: KAGVTQTPRYLIKTRGQQVTLSCSPISGHRSVSWYQQTPGQGLQFLFEYFSETQRNKGNFPGRFSGRQFSNSRSEMNVSTLELGDSALYLCASSLDTQSSGNTIYFGEGSWLTVV.

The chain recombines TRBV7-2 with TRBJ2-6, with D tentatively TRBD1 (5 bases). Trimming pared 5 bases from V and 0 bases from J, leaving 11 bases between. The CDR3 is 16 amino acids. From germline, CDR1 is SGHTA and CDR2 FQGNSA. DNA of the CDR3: TGTGCCAGCAGCAGAAGTACAGGCTCTGGGGCCAACGTCCTGACTTTC. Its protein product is CASSRSTGSGANVLTF. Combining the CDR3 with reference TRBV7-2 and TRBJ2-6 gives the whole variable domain GAGVSQSPSNKVTEKGKDVELRCDPISGHTALYWYRQSLGQGLEFLIYFQGNSAPDKSGLPSDRFSAERTGGSVSTLTIQRTQQEDSAVYLCASSRSTGSGANVLTFGAGSRLTVL.